This entry lists 14 T cell receptor beta chains sequenced from one sample in a study of T cell changes during pregnancy in multiple sclerosis. Assay: immunoSEQ multiplex PCR; the TCRdb copy retains only in-frame clones and omits some. The table lists 70,000 to 95,000 clones, 89% of them singletons. Source: peripheral blood, taken before pregnancy. The origin of the receptors is a female donor with multiple sclerosis, enrolled in a pregnancy study.

V gene TRBV2 combines with J gene TRBJ2-5; 9 bases match TRBD1. V lost 8 bases and J lost 5; bases outside the gene matches: 9. The CDR3 spans 14 residues. The germline V gene has CDR1 SNHLY and CDR2 FYNNEI. This chain's CDR3 is CASSGTGTRETQYF. CDR3 bases: TGTGCCAGCTCCGGGACAGGGACGCGGGAGACCCAGTACTTC.

This chain links TRBV27 with TRBJ1-2, with 9 positions matching TRBD1. Germline V gene sequence: CDR1 MNHEY, CDR2 SMNVEV (reference sequence). The CDR3 is 15 amino acids. V lost 3 bases and J lost 4; bases outside the gene matches: 6. The CDR3 region is CASSFGQGSGYGYTF. DNA for the CDR3: TGTGCCAGCAGTTTCGGACAGGGGTCGGGCTATGGCTACACCTTC.

The chain employs TRBV5-1 and TRBJ1-5; no reliable D call. The length of the CDR3 is 16 residues. Germline-derived CDR1 and CDR2 are SGHRS and YFSETQ. Trimming stripped 4 bases from V and 0 bases from J, with 14 bases between. DNA of the CDR3: TGCGCCAGCAGCCTAGACCCCGTCGATAGCAATCAGCCCCAGCATTTT. Amino acid sequence: CASSLDPVDSNQPQHF.

This clone showed up just a few times. The V and J genes are TRBV5-4 and TRBJ2-7; TRBD2 matches 12 bases. The CDR3 is 16 amino acids. The V and J ends lost 4 bases and 3 bases, in that order; junction bases with no gene match: 8. Germline V CDR1 and CDR2: SGHNT, YYREEE (reference sequence). CDR3 sequence reads: CASSPGLAGQGYEQYF. CDR3 in DNA: TGTGCCAGCAGCCCAGGACTAGCGGGGCAGGGCTACGAGCAGTACTTC.

This clone was counted only a few times. This sequence joins TRBV6-5 and TRBJ2-3; 9 nucleotides agree with TRBD2. This CDR3 region has 16 residues. The trim removed 2 bases at V and 0 bases at J, leaving 3 bases unmatched. Germline-derived CDR1 and CDR2 are MNHEY and SVGAGI. CDR3 sequence: CASSYGSGGSTDTQYF. CDR3 DNA sequence: TGTGCCAGCAGTTACGGCAGCGGGGGGAGCACAGATACGCAGTATTTT.

The chain carries TRBV6-1 and TRBJ2-7, with a weak D call TRBD1 (6 bases). Looked up from germline, CDR1 is MNHNS and CDR2 is SASEGT. The CDR3 has 15 residues. V dropped 1 base and J dropped 4 bases, with 14 bases sitting between them. The CDR3 sequence: CASSEGPGDVYEQYF. The CDR3 nucleotides are TGTGCCAGCAGTGAAGGCCCAGGGGACGTTTACGAGCAGTACTTC.

The chain has TRBV5-1 and TRBJ1-4; 8 bases fit TRBD1. The V gene's germline CDR1 is SGHRS and CDR2 YFSETQ. The J segment lost 7 bases and the V segment lost 2 bases, leaving 4 bases of the junction unmatched. The CDR3 spans 14 residues. The CDR3 nucleotides are TGCGCCAGCAGCTTCCAGGGGGCCGGTGAAAAACTGTTTTTT. It specifies CASSFQGAGEKLFF.

V gene TRBV6-5 combines with J gene TRBJ1-1; no clear D. Deletions cut 5 bases from V and 5 bases from J, with 15 bases between. The CDR3 spans 14 residues. Germline V gene lookup returns CDR1 MNHEY and CDR2 SVGAGI. The CDR3 DNA sequence: TGTGCCAGCAGTCCCGGCGGTACGGGGACTGAAGCTTTCTTT. Translating it yields CASSPGGTGTEAFF.

The rearrangement links TRBV19 to TRBJ1-5; D gene ambiguous. This CDR3 has 15 amino acids. The germline V gene encodes CDR1 LNHDA and CDR2 SQIVND (reference sequence). Trimming removed 10 bases from V and 2 bases from J, with 18 bases in between. CDR3 region: CATTPWEAGNQPQHF. The CDR3 nucleotides are TGTGCCACCACTCCCTGGGAGGCGGGCAATCAGCCCCAGCATTTT.

The chain recombines TRBV9 with TRBJ2-5; no clear D gene. Trimming left V 0 bases short and J 7 bases short, with 10 bases between. The CDR3 consists of 13 residues. In germline, CDR1 is SGDLS, CDR2 YYNGEE. The CDR3 nucleotides are TGTGCCAGCAGCGTAGCTGGCGCAGGGACCCAGTACTTC. Its translation: CASSVAGAGTQYF.

This clone was observed a single time. The J gene is TRBJ2-1, the V gene TRBV15; a weak D match, TRBD2 (7 bases). The germline V and J ends were trimmed by 8 bases and 3 bases, with 14 bases remaining between them. Per germline, CDR1 LNHNV and CDR2 YYDKDF (reference sequence). This CDR3 comprises 14 residues. The CDR3 loop is CATGVGGLYNEQFF. The CDR3 nucleotides are TGTGCCACCGGCGTCGGGGGGCTCTACAATGAGCAGTTCTTC.

The genes are TRBV19 and TRBJ1-1; TRBD1 is a possible D gene (5 bases). CDR1 LNHDA and CDR2 SQIVND come from the germline V gene (reference sequence). The CDR3 has 13 residues. Trimming removed 7 bases from V and 3 bases from J, with 12 bases in between. CDR3 region: CASIPVGDTEAFF. The CDR3 DNA reads TGTGCCAGTATCCCCGTAGGGGACACTGAAGCTTTCTTT.

V is TRBV4-3 and J is TRBJ2-5, with 12 bases matching TRBD2. V shed 2 bases, J shed 5 bases, and the junction held 6 bases outside the gene matches. Germline V gene sequence: CDR1 LGHNA, CDR2 YSLEER. CDR3 length: 16 amino acids. The CDR3 region has the DNA TGCGCCAGCAGCCAACTAGCGGGAGGGCGTTCGGAGACCCAGTACTTC. It encodes CASSQLAGGRSETQYF.

The V call is TRBV28, the J call TRBJ2-2; tentatively, D is TRBD2 (6 bases). The CDR3 is 14 amino acids. The V gene lost 6 bases and the J gene lost 7 bases, with 15 bases spanning the gap. CDR1 is MDHEN and CDR2 is SYDVKM in the germline V gene. CDR3 loop: CASRSPGGLGELFF. DNA for the CDR3: TGTGCCAGCAGGAGCCCAGGAGGGCTCGGGGAGCTGTTTTTT.